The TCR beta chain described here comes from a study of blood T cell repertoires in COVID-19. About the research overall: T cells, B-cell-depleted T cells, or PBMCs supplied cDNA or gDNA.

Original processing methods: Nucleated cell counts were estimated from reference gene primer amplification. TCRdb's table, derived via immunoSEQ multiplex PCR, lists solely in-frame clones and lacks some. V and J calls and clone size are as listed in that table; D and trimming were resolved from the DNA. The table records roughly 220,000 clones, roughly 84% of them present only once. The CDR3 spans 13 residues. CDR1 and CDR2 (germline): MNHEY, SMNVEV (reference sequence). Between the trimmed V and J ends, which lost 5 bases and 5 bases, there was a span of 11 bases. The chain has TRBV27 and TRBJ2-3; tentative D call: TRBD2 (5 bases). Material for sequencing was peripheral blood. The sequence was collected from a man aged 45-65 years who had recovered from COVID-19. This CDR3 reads CASSPRRGDTQYF. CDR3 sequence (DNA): TGTGCCAGCAGTCCCCGACGGGGAGATACGCAGTATTTT.